These T cell receptor beta chains were read from a single sample in a study of response to subunit inactivated influenza vaccine. TCRdb recomputed calls from the RT-PCR reads with MiXCR, one row per CDR3 protein. The repertoire holds hundreds of thousands of distinct CDR3 sequences, approximately 15% seen once, with roughly 10% in the top ten. The starting material was PBMCs from blood, obtained roughly 12 days after vaccination. Receptor source: a man aged 50 or older who received an inactivated influenza vaccine. Both conserved end residues are part of each CDR3. Each record gives: V gene, J gene, CDR3 protein.

TRBV7-9,TRBJ1-3,CASSSLGNTIYF
TRBV29-1,TRBJ2-7,CSVRSSSNVGEQYF
TRBV6-5,TRBJ1-6,CASSYGDRGGSPLHF
TRBV7-6,TRBJ2-7,CASSLEPGLAGVEQYF
TRBV5-6,TRBJ1-2,CASSLLKGQGAQNYGYTF
TRBV4-2,TRBJ2-3,CASSQGLGQGVTDTQYF
TRBV6-2/TRBV6-3,TRBJ2-7,CASRTIAGVSYEQYF
TRBV6-1,TRBJ2-4,CASSEQKLAKNIQYF
TRBV9,TRBJ2-1,CASSVADFNEQFF
TRBV20-1,TRBJ2-1,CSASVTGGGRHEQFF
TRBV7-2,TRBJ2-5,CASSLEAAQETQYF
TRBV11-2,TRBJ1-2,CASSLFGPGQGVNYGYTF
TRBV6-5,TRBJ2-1,CASSYSSNVMGEQFF
TRBV3-1,TRBJ1-1,CASSQTRGGNTEAFF
TRBV30,TRBJ2-7,CAWCHASYEQYF
TRBV5-1,TRBJ2-7,CASSLAAQLSYEQYF
TRBV6-1,TRBJ1-3,CASSPNNREAGNTIYF